This T cell receptor beta chain appears in the sequencing data of a study of beta chain features in type 1 diabetes. Study outcomes and limitations: There was a possibility that cDNA sequencing over-represented cells with high TCR expression. Patients with type 1 diabetes showed fewer VDJ junction insertions and more deletions. The naive, central memory and Treg TCRB repertoires showed an apparent similarity that was greater among patients than among healthy donors. Within each of all four CD4+ subsets, Type 1 diabetes patients had TCRB CDR3s that were moderately but significantly shorter.

Every bit of the isolated RNA underwent reverse transcription, so sequencing read expressed TCRB transcripts. Clones were read by immunoSEQ multiplex PCR, and TCRdb kept only the in-frame ones, dropping some. The table shows about 660,000 clones, with about 14% occurring only once. Worth noting for this clone: Its antigen is unknown.

This CDR3 has 12 amino acids. Germline V lookup: CDR1 SGHRS, CDR2 YFSETQ. This chain links TRBV5-1 with TRBJ2-5; no clear D. Judging by the DNA end, TRBJ2-7 fits better; the J call may be wrong. The clonotype was recovered from a man younger than 30 with type 1 diabetes. Specimen: naive CD4+ T cells from blood. The chain's CDR3 is CASSLDYYEQYF. Written as DNA, the CDR3 is TGCGCCAGCAGCTTGGACTACTACGAGCAGTACTTC.